What follows is one TCR beta chain and its context. Its antigen remains undetermined. Base qualities are not recorded, but no much larger clone differs from it by a single base. Each collaborating institution followed its own protocols to collect whole blood in K2EDTA tubes. For TCRbeta analysis, collaborator samples were shipped as frozen whole blood, as isolated PBMCs, or as DNA extracted from either sample type. This sample is part of a study of blood T cell repertoires in COVID-19 (dated by TCRdb to the early 2020s). Regarding the complete study: Samples covering the acute and convalescent phases of COVID-19 were provided by collaborators in the United States, Italy and Spain. HLA class I and class II types, where available, came from metadata supplied by the sample provider rather than from assay-based typing. The sample metadata nearly always contained a de-identified subject ID, COVID-19 status, age in years and sex. Samples came from the ongoing ImmuneRACE study (first 160 participants) plus 1,254 subjects from 6 global collaborators. The repertoires were released in a freely available public database intended as a resource for research on the immune response to SARS-CoV-2. The dataset comprised deeply sampled blood TCRbeta repertoires from subjects exposed to, actively infected with, or recovered from COVID-19. The prospective study material was composed of cDNA or gDNA derived from T cells, B-cell-depleted T cells, or PBMCs.

TCRbeta CDR3 regions were amplified from genomic DNA using the immunoSEQ Assay, a bias-controlled multiplex PCR. As for the authors' bioinformatics: The number of nucleated cells in each sample was estimated by amplification of reference gene primers within the assay. To quantify the absolute abundance of each unique TCRbeta CDR3 rearrangement, sequence reads were collapsed and filtered. For each sample, productive Simpson clonality was calculated as the square root of Simpson's diversity index over productive rearrangements. This immuneACCESS table, as held by TCRdb, lists in-frame sequences with V and J called but not all clones. Of the missing ones, under half trace to an unresolved V gene in checked studies; the others have no known cause. V and J calls and clone size are given by that table; D and trimming were obtained from the DNA. The sample table shows about 73,000 clones, and about 80% are seen once. The ten largest clones capture roughly 6% of the sample.

Paper-wide results and their limitations: The amount of clinical and demographic metadata varied by source and participant and was provided uncurated.

The germline V gene (reference sequence) sets CDR1 to SEHNR and CDR2 to FQNEAQ. From the cysteine up to the phenylalanine, the CDR3 has a length of 13 residues. Here the CDR3 DNA is all that survives: 39 bases in frame from base 1. Trimmed from V: 5 bases; trimmed from J: 4 bases; junction bases lacking a gene match: 4. The sequence came from an older woman with acute or convalescent COVID-19. The chain was built from TRBV7-9 and TRBJ1-2, with 7 junctional bases fitting TRBD1. Sequencing was carried out using peripheral blood. The CDR3 has the sequence CASSGDSGYGYTF. Read as DNA, the sequence is TGTGCCAGCAGCGGGGACAGCGGCTATGGCTACACCTTC.